This T cell receptor beta chain was observed in a study of vaccination effects on CD4 cells after COVID-19. At the level of the study: Vaccination followed sampling of two convalescent patients by 16 days and one week respectively. Study-wide points: Marked clonal contraction was seen in infection- and vaccine-induced clones late after vaccination.

This CDR3 has 14 amino acids. CDR1 is LNHDA and CDR2 is SQIVND in the germline V gene (reference sequence). Trimming stripped 3 bases from V and 6 bases from J, with 12 bases between. For this clone: Antigen unknown.

Viral peptide pool expansion of antigen-specific CD4+ T cells preceded sequencing in the ViraFEST assay. Having been cultured for approximately ten days, the cells underwent CD4+ T cell isolation. The individual was infected with SARS-CoV-2 between March and December 2020, as confirmed by PCR. Days 3 and 7 saw half the medium replaced with IL-2 medium. Some clones are missing from TCRdb's copy, which holds only in-frame ones; the method was immunoSEQ multiplex PCR. The table shows about 45,000 clones, with 65% to 70% occurring only once. The rearrangement joins TRBV19 to TRBJ2-1, with a possible D match to TRBD2 (5 bases). Sequenced material: CD4+ T cells from PBMCs cultured with a peptide pool, taken before COVID-19 vaccination. The TCR sequence derives from a human donor who had a prior SARS-CoV-2 infection. The CDR3 reads CASSIIEGVNEQFF. DNA of the CDR3: TGTGCCAGTAGTATCATCGAGGGAGTCAATGAGCAGTTCTTC. The entire variable domain, with the rest obtained from reference TRBV19 and TRBJ2-1, is as follows: DGGITQSPKYLFRKEGQNVTLSCEQNLNHDAMYWYRQDPGQGLRLIYYSQIVNDFQKGDIAEGYSVSREKKESFPLTVTSAQKNPTAFYLCASSIIEGVNEQFFGPGTRLTVL.